This record looks at one T cell receptor beta chain sequence and its context. Its antigen is still unknown. Base qualities were left out, and no much larger clone turns up one base away. A single peripheral blood draw of about 120 mL on average was collected from each donor into heparinised tubes. Naive, central memory, regulatory and stem cell-like memory CD4+ T cells were sorted on a BD FACSAria II using a panel including CD45RO, CCR7, CD25, CD127, CD95 and CD27. Purity was above 98% for every sorted population. PBMCs were isolated immediately by Lymphoprep density gradient centrifugation and stained directly without culture. Samples were stained and sorted in pairs, with one healthy donor and one patient per experiment, so that batch effects were minimized. This entry comes from a study of beta chain features in type 1 diabetes (dated by TCRdb to the late 2010s). Background on the whole study: Patients and healthy donors did not differ in mean age, gender distribution, total cell number or subset yield. The study compared the TCRB repertoires of sorted circulating CD4+ T cell subsets in recently diagnosed type 1 diabetes patients with those in matched healthy donors. A total of under 140,000,000 sorted cells were examined across all samples, and the number of cells per subset was strongly correlated with RNA yield. Regulatory and stem cell-like memory subsets were obtained from only 8 patients and about eight healthy donors, while naive and central memory subsets were obtained from all 30 or so donors.

The paper as a whole reports these results and caveats: Fewer insertions and more nucleotide deletions at VDJ recombination sites were observed in patients with type 1 diabetes, implying thymic rearrangement abnormalities. Because cDNA was sequenced instead of genomic DNA, activated cells with high expression could be over-represented, although the groups did not differ in activation or CD3 levels. Because the HLA sub-analyses included only small numbers of individuals, any influence of HLA type on TCRB rearrangement was left unresolved. PCR might favor shorter templates, but patient and control samples were amplified and corrected together, so any skew would affect both groups equally. Naive, central memory and regulatory TCRB repertoires appeared to be more similar among patients than among healthy donors. A moderate but significant shortening of TCRB CDR3 length was observed in type 1 diabetes patients in all four CD4+ subsets.

All of the isolated RNA was reverse transcribed with the High Capacity cDNA Reverse Transcription Kit, so expressed TCRB transcripts were sequenced. Deep immunoSEQ sequencing was applied to naive, central memory and regulatory T cell samples, giving an average of about 3.4 million total reads per sample. After sorted cells were lysed in RLT buffer, RNA was extracted with DNase-treated RNeasy Micro or Mini kits, with the choice depending on cell number. To prevent cross-contamination, each cell subset was processed individually, whereas patient and healthy donor samples were processed jointly. The immunoSEQ multiplex PCR was used to amplify TCRB sequences from cDNA, yielding 87-bp fragments that span the CDR3 region. The amplicons were sequenced using the Illumina HiSeq platform. On the authors' methods: Synthetic template baselines were used to correct PCR bias computationally, reads within Hamming distance 2 were collapsed, and singletons that could not be merged were discarded. By aligning reads against IMGT, V, D and J genes, CDR3 length, and insertions or deletions at six rearrangement sites were assigned. Within each subset, clonotype counts were normalized to sorted cell number, and only after that were true diversity and Gini coefficients computed with the tcR R package. The overlap coefficient, calculated on TCRB nucleotide sequences, was used to measure repertoire sharing. Out-of-frame TCRB sequences from naive cells were analyzed to stand in for the pre-selection repertoire. The table comes from immuneACCESS by way of TCRdb, which keeps in-frame sequences with V and J called. Part of the clones is missing from these tables; in studies checked, under half for an unresolved V gene and the rest for unknown reasons. Clone size and the V and J calls come from that table; the DNA yielded D and trimming. Recorded for this sample are hundreds of thousands of clones; 30% of them occurred a single time. The top ten clones comprise 0.06% to 0.07% of the sample.

The clonotype originates from a young man in good health. Sequencing was done on a sample of naive CD4+ T cells from blood. The cell subset or site label, as the study defines it: true naive CD4+ T cells.

Here the CDR3 is given as CAWSRDTLNTEAFF. The sequenced DNA is TGTGCCTGGAGTCGGGACACACTCAACACTGAAGCTTTCTTT. The chain uses TRBV30 and TRBJ1-1, with TRBD1 perhaps the D gene, on 6 matching bases. V and J are truncated by 2 bases and 2 bases respectively, leaving an intervening sequence of 12 bases. According to the germline V gene (reference sequence), CDR1 reads GTSNPN and CDR2 reads SVGIG. The CDR3 contains 14 residues, cysteine and phenylalanine counted. CDR3 DNA only is kept here, 42 bases in frame from base 1.